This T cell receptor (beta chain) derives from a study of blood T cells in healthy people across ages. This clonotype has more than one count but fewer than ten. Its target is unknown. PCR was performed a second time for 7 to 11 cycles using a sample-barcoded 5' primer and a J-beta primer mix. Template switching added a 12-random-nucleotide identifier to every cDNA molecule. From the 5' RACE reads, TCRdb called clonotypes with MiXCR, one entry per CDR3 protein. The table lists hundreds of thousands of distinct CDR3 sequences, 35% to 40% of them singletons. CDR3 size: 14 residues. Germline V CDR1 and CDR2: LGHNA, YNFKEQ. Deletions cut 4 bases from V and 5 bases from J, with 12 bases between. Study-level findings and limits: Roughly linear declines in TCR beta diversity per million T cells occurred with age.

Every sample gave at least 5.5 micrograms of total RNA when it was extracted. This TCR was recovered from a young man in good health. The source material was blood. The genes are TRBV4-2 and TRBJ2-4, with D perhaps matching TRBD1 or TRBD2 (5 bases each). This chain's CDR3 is CASSRGTAQNIQYF. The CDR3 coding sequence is TGTGCCAGCAGCCGTGGGACCGCTCAAAACATTCAGTACTTC.